This paragraph covers one TCR beta chain sequence. The antigen is undetermined. Germline lookup yields CDR1 SEHNR and CDR2 FQNEAQ (reference sequence). V gave up 5 bases and J gave up 0 bases; unmatched junction bases: 10. This CDR3 region has 18 residues. As the sequencing template, cDNA was produced by extracting RNA and reverse transcribing it. Generated by immunoSEQ multiplex PCR, the TCRdb table keeps only in-frame clones and is missing some. The data hold 110,000 to 150,000 clones, with approximately 86% observed a single time. Indicated treatment: oral pan-JAK inhibitor, 5-10 mg twice daily. Researchers took lesional scalp punch biopsies and peripheral blood from people who were alopecia areata patients. These data are taken from a study of CD8+ T cells in alopecia areata. Looking at the study overall: Each day, treated patients took oral tofacitinib twice, at 5 to 10 mg per dose. Dosing with tofacitinib proceeded for 6 to 18 months, followed by 6 months off drug. Study-wide results and limits: Among the 100 top clones, expanded CD8+ clones, like scalp clonality, were significantly decreased by tofacitinib.

The source material was CD8+ T cells sorted from blood, sampled at week 4, from a patient treated with tofacitinib. The TCR originated in a human donor with alopecia areata. The chain couples TRBV7-9 to TRBJ2-3; TRBD2 agrees at 11 bases. The chain's CDR3 is CASSITLLAGASTDTQYF. Written as DNA, the CDR3 is TGTGCCAGCAGCATTACCCTACTAGCGGGAGCTAGCACAGATACGCAGTATTTT.